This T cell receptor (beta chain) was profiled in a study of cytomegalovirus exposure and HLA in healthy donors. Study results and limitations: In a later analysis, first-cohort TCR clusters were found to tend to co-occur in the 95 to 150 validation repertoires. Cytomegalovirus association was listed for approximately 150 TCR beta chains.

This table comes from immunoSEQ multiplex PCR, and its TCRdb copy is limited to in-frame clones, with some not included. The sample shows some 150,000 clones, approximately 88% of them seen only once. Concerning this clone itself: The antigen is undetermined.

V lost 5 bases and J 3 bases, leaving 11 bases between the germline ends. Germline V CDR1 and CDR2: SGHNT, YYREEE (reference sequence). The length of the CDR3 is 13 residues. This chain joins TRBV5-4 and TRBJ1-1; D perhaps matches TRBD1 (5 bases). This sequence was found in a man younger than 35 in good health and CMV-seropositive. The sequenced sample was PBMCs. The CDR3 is CASRRRGYTEAFF. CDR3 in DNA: TGTGCCAGCAGGCGACGGGGGTACACTGAAGCTTTCTTT.